The clone carrying this TCR beta chain was counted many times. Antigen: not known. V lost 2 bases and J lost 3; bases outside the gene matches: 14. Germline V gene sequence: CDR1 MNHEY, CDR2 SVGEGT. This CDR3 has 18 residues. This specimen belongs to a study of molecular identifiers for immune sequencing clone quantification. Study conclusions and caveats: Detection of one spiked Jurkat cell's TCR RNA reportedly worked in one million naive cells.

Naive CD8 T cells, phenotype CD8+CD4-CCR7+CD45RA+, were sorted. One entry per CDR3 protein results from TCRdb running MiXCR on the PCR reads. The sample holds around 460,000 distinct CDR3 sequences, less than 30% seen once. Sequences were obtained from naive CD8+ T cells from blood, with Jurkat cell RNA spiked in. Specified subset: FACS-sorted CD8+CD4-CCR7+CD45RA+ naive T cells. The sequence was obtained from a human donor in good health. Some libraries in this study had Jurkat cell RNA spiked in. This chain links TRBV6-2 or TRBV6-3 with TRBJ2-3; TRBD1 matches 7 bases. The CDR3 is CASSYQPETGFTTDTQYF. For the CDR3, the DNA is TGTGCCAGCAGTTACCAACCCGAGACAGGGTTCACGACAGATACGCAGTATTTT.